The entry below gives a single T cell receptor (beta chain) sequence along with its context. The CDR3 has 17 residues. The germline gives CDR1 MNHNS, CDR2 SASEGT. V lost 4 bases, J lost 12 bases, and 16 bases stayed unmatched. Authors' methods: Estimated nucleated cell counts came from reference gene primer amplification. Produced via immunoSEQ multiplex PCR; TCRdb's table is partial and in-frame only. The V and J calls and clone size are taken from that table; D and trimming were inferred from the DNA. The sample lists 95,000 to 150,000 clones, about 86% occurring once. The source of the sample is a study of blood T cell repertoires in COVID-19. Study-wide context: From T cells, B-cell-depleted T cells, or PBMCs came the material, which was cDNA or gDNA.

The sample consisted of peripheral blood. This chain joins TRBV6-1 and TRBJ2-6, with 9 bases fitting TRBD2. This TCR was recovered from a woman aged 50 to 60 with active or convalescent COVID-19. CDR3 in DNA: TGTGCCAGCAGTGGCTTCCTAGCGGGAATCTCTGGGAGCGTCCTGACTTTC. This codes for CASSGFLAGISGSVLTF.